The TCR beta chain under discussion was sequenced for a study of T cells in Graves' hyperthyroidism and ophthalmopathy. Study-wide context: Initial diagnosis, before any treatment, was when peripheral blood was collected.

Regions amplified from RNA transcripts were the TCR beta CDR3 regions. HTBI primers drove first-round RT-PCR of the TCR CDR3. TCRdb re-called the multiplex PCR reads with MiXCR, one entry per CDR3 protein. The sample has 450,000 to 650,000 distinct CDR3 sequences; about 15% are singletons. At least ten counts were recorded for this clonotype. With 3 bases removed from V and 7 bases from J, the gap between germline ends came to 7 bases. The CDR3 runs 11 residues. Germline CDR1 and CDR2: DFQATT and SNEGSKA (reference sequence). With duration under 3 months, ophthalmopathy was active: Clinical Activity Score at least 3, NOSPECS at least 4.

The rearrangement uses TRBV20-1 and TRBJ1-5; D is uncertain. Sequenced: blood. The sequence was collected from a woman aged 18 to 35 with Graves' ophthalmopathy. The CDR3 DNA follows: TGCAGTGCTAGCACGGGACAGCCCCAGCATTTT. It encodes CSASTGQPQHF.